Presented here are 6 T cell receptor beta chains from one specimen sequenced in a study of cytomegalovirus exposure and HLA in healthy donors. The PCR had 60 Vbeta and 13 Jbeta primers. Only in-frame clones appear in the TCRdb table, and some are missing; sequencing was by immunoSEQ multiplex PCR. The data hold fewer than 200,000 clones, with approximately 80% observed a single time. Sequencing used PBMCs. Source of these receptors: a woman aged 25 to 39 in good health and CMV-seropositive.

The rearrangement links TRBV18 to TRBJ2-7, with 8 bases lining up with TRBD2. V shed 0 bases and J 3 bases; nucleotides not matched to a gene: 4. Germline CDR1 reads KGHSH; CDR2 reads LQKENI. This CDR3 is 15 amino acids long. CDR3 coding DNA: TGTGCCAGCTCACCACCGGGTACTAGCGGCTACGAGCAGTACTTC. Translation: CASSPPGTSGYEQYF.

This CDR3 reads CASSEVGGPTYEQYF. The CDR3 DNA is TGTGCCAGCAGTGAAGTGGGAGGGCCCACCTACGAGCAGTACTTC. This chain connects TRBV6-1 to TRBJ2-7; 7 positions agree with TRBD2. The junction had 5 bases not matched to a gene; V was cut back by 1 base and J by 2 bases. The germline V gene has CDR1 MNHNS and CDR2 SASEGT. This CDR3 comprises 15 residues.

The V call is TRBV19, the J call TRBJ2-5, with a weak D call TRBD1 (6 bases). The germline V and J ends were trimmed by 6 bases and 7 bases, with 15 bases remaining between them. The CDR3 spans 13 residues. The germline V gene encodes CDR1 LNHDA and CDR2 SQIVND (reference sequence). CDR3 DNA: TGTGCCAGTAGCCAACAGGGCCCGGGGACCCAGTACTTC. This sequence encodes CASSQQGPGTQYF.

The chain uses TRBV5-5 and TRBJ1-4; a possible D gene is TRBD1 (6 bases). The CDR3 sequence is 15 residues long. The germline gives CDR1 SGHKS, CDR2 YYEKEE (reference sequence). V lost 4 bases and J lost 8, with 18 bases in between. CDR3: CASSPEGGRYEKLFF. CDR3 sequence (DNA): TGTGCCAGCAGCCCAGAGGGGGGGCGCTACGAAAAACTGTTTTTT. The full variable domain, in which reference TRBV5-5 and TRBJ1-4 provide the parts outside the CDR3, is DAGVTQSPTHLIKTRGQQVTLRCSPISGHKSVSWYQQVLGQGPQFIFQYYEKEERGRGNFPDRFSARQFPNYSSELNVNALLLGDSALYLCASSPEGGRYEKLFFGSGTQLSVL.

The V gene is TRBV4-2, the J gene TRBJ2-3, with 10 bases fitting TRBD2. Per the germline V gene, CDR1 is LGHNA and CDR2 is YNFKEQ. V was clipped by 1 base and J by 5 bases; unmatched bases: 9. The CDR3 has 17 amino acids. CDR3: CASSQGGAGGHLDTQYF. DNA for the CDR3: TGTGCCAGCAGCCAAGGAGGAGCGGGGGGGCATTTAGATACGCAGTATTTT.

The chain joins TRBV10-1 to TRBJ2-1; 9 bases agree with TRBD1. The CDR3 consists of 17 residues. CDR1 is WNHNN, CDR2 SYGVQD, per germline (reference sequence). V shed 8 bases, J shed 0 bases, and the junction held 11 bases outside the gene matches. The CDR3 sequence is CASCRGQGSFSYNEQFF. The CDR3 bases are TGCGCCAGCTGCCGCGGACAGGGGTCTTTCTCCTACAATGAGCAGTTCTTC.